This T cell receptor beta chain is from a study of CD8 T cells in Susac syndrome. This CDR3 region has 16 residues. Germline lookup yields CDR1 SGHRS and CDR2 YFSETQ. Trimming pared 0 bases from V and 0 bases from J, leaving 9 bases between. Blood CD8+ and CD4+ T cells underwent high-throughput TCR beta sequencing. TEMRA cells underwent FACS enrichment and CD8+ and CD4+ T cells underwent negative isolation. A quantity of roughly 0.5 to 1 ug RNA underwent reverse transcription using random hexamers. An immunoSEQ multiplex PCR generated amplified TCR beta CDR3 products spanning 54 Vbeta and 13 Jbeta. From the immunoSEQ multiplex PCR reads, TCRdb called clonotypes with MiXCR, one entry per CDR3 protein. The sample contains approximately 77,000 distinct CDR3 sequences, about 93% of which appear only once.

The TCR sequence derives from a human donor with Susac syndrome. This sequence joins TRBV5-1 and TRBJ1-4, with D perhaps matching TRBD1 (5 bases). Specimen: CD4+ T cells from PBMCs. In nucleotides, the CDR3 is TGCGCCAGCAGCTTGGCCGGGGACGCAACTAATGAAAAACTGTTTTTT. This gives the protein CASSLAGDATNEKLFF.